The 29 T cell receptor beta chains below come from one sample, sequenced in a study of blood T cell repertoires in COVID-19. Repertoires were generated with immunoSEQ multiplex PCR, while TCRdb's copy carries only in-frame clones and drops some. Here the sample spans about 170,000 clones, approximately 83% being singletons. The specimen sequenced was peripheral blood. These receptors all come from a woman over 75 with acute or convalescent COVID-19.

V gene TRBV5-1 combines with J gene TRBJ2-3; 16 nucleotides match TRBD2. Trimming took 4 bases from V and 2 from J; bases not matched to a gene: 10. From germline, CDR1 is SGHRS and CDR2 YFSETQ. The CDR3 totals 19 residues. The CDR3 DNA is TGCGCCAGCAGCGTCATGGGACTAGCGGGGGGGTCCCCCACAGATACGCAGTATTTT. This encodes CASSVMGLAGGSPTDTQYF. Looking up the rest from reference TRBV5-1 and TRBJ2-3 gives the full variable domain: KAGVTQTPRYLIKTRGQQVTLSCSPISGHRSVSWYQQTPGQGLQFLFEYFSETQRNKGNFPGRFSGRQFSNSRSEMNVSTLELGDSALYLCASSVMGLAGGSPTDTQYFGPGTRLTVL.

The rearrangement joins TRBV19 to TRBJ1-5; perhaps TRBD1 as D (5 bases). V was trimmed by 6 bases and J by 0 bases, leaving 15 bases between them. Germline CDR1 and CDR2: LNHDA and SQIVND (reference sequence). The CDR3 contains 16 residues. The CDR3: CASRRQLAVSNQPQHF. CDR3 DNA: TGTGCCAGTAGACGACAGCTGGCGGTTAGCAATCAGCCCCAGCATTTT.

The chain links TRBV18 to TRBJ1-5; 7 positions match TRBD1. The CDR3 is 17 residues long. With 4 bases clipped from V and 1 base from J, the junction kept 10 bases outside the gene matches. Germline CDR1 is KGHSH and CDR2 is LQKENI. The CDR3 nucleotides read TGTGCCAGCTCACGAGAGACAGGGATGGGGAGCAATCAGCCCCAGCATTTT. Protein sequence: CASSRETGMGSNQPQHF.

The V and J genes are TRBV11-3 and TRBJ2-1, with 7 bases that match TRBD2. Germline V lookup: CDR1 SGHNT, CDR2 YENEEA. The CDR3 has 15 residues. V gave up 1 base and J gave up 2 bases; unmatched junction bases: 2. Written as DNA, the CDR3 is TGTGCCAGCAGCTTAGGCGGGAGTACCTACAATGAGCAGTTCTTC. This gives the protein CASSLGGSTYNEQFF.

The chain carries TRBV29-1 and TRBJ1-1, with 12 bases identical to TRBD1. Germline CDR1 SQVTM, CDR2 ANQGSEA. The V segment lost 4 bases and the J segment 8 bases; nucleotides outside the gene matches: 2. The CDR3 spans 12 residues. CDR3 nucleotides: TGCAGCGTTGGGGGACAGGGGGCAGAAGCTTTCTTT. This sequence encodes CSVGGQGAEAFF. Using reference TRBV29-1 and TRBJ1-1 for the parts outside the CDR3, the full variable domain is SAVISQKPSRDICQRGTSLTIQCQVDSQVTMMFWYRQQPGQSLTLIATANQGSEATYESGFVIDKFPISRPNLTFSTLTVSNMSPEDSSIYLCSVGGQGAEAFFGQGTRLTVV.

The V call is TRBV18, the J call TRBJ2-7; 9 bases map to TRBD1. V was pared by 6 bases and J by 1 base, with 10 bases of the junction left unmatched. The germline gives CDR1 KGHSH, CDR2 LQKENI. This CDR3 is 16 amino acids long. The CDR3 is CASSLPGQGRSYEQYF. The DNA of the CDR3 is TGTGCCAGCTCCCTCCCGGGACAGGGTAGGTCCTACGAGCAGTACTTC. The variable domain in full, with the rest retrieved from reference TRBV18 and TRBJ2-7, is NAGVMQNPRHLVRRRGQEARLRCSPMKGHSHVYWYRQLPEEGLKFMVYLQKENIIDESGMPKERFSAEFPKEGPSILRIQQVVRGDSAAYFCASSLPGQGRSYEQYFGPGTRLTVT.

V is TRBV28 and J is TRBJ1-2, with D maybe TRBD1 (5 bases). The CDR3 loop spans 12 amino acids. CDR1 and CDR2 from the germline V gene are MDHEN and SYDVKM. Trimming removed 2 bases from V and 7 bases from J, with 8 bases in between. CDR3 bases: TGTGCCAGCAGTTTAGCAGGGCGTGGCTACACCTTC. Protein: CASSLAGRGYTF.

DNA for the CDR3: TGCGCCAGCAGCTTGGACAGGGCAAAGACGAACAACGTCCTGACTTTC. Its translation is CASSLDRAKTNNVLTF. This chain links TRBV5-1 with TRBJ2-6, with D possibly being TRBD1 (6 bases). The CDR3 covers 16 residues. Germline CDR1 SGHRS, CDR2 YFSETQ. Trimming removed 0 bases from V and 9 bases from J, with 16 bases in between.

The CDR3 region has the DNA TGCGCCAGCAGCTTGATGGGGGACACAGACGAGCAGTACTTC. Its protein is CASSLMGDTDEQYF. The V call is TRBV5-1, the J call TRBJ2-7, with D possibly TRBD1 on 6 matching bases. Between the trimmed V and J ends, which lost 1 base and 5 bases, there was a span of 13 bases. Germline CDR1 is SGHRS and CDR2 is YFSETQ. The CDR3 is made up of 14 amino acids.

CDR3 sequence reads: CASSRVRGNTEAFF. The CDR3 bases are TGTGCCAGCAGCCGAGTCAGGGGGAACACTGAAGCTTTCTTT. J is TRBJ1-1 and V is TRBV3-1 (or the pseudogene TRBV3-2), with D possibly TRBD1 on 6 matching bases. The length of the CDR3 is 14 residues. Germline values: CDR1 LGHDT, CDR2 YNNKEL (reference sequence). V dropped 4 bases and J dropped 1 base, with 10 bases sitting between them.

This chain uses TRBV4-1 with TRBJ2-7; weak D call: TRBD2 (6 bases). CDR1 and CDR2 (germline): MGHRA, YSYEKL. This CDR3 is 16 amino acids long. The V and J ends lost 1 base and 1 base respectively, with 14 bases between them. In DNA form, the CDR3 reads TGCGCCAGCAGCCAAGTATGGGCGGGGAGATCCTACGAGCAGTACTTC. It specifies CASSQVWAGRSYEQYF.

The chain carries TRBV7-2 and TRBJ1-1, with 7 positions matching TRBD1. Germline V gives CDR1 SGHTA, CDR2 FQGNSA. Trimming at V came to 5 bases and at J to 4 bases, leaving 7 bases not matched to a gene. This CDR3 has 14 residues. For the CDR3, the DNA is TGTGCCAGCAGCACCACAGGGGTTCGCACTGAAGCTTTCTTT. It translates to CASSTTGVRTEAFF.

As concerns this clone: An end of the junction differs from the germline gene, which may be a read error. CDR3 DNA: TGTGCCAGCAGGTCGACAAACACCGAAGCTTTCTTT. It translates to CASRSTNTEAFF. The rearrangement links TRBV5-4 to TRBJ1-1, with D unclear. CDR1 and CDR2 (germline): SGHNT, YYREEE (reference sequence). CDR3 length: 12 amino acids.

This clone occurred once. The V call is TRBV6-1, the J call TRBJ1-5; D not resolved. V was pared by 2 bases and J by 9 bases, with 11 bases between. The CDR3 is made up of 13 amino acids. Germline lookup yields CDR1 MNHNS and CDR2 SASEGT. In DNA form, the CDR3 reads TGTGCCAGCAGTGAACCCCTACCATCGCCCCAGCATTTT. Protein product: CASSEPLPSPQHF.

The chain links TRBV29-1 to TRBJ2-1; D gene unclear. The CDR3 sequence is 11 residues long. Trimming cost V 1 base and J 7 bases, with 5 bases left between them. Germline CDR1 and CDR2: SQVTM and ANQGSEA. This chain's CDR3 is CSVEVENEQFF. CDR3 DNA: TGCAGCGTTGAAGTCGAGAATGAGCAGTTCTTC.

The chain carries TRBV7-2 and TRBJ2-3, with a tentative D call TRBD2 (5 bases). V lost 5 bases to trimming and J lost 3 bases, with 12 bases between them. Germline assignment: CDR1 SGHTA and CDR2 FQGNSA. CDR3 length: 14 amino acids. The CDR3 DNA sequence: TGTGCCAGCAGCCCACCCCCGGGGACAGATACGCAGTATTTT. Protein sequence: CASSPPPGTDTQYF.

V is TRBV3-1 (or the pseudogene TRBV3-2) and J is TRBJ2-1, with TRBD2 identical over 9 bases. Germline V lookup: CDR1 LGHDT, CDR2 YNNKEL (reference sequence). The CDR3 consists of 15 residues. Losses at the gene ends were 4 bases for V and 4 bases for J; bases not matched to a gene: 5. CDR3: CASSPSGGQYNEQFF. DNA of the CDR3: TGTGCCAGCAGCCCAAGCGGGGGGCAGTACAATGAGCAGTTCTTC.

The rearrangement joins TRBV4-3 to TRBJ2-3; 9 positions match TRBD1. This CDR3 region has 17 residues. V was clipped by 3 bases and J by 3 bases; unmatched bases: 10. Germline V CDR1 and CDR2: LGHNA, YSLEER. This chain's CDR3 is CASSHDSTGQGTDTQYF. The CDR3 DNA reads TGCGCCAGCAGCCACGATAGCACTGGACAGGGGACAGATACGCAGTATTTT.

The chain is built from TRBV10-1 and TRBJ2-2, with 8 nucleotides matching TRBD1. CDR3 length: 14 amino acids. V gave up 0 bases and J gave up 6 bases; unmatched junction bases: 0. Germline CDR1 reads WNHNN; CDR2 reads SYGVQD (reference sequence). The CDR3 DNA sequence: TGCGCCAGCAGTGAGTCGACAGGGGCCGGGGAGCTGTTTTTT. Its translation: CASSESTGAGELFF.

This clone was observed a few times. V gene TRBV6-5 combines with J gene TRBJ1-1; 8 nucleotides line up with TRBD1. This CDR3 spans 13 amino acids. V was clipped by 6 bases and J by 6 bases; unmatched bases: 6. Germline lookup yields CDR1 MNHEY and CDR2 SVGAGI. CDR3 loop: CASSTGGRAEAFF. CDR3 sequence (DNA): TGTGCCAGCAGCACAGGGGGAAGGGCTGAAGCTTTCTTT.

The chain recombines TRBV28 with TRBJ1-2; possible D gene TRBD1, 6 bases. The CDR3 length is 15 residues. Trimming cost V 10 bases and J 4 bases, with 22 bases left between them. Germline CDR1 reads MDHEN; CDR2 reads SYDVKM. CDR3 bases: TGTGCCACGAAACCGCCAGGGGCGGTTTTCTATGGCTACACCTTC. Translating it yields CATKPPGAVFYGYTF.

The CDR3 region has the DNA TGTGCCAGCAGTGACGATTCGCAACGGGGCTACACCTTC. Its protein product is CASSDDSQRGYTF. This rearrangement joins TRBV6-1 to TRBJ1-2; unclear D gene. The germline V and J ends were trimmed by 3 bases and 8 bases, with 13 bases remaining between them. This CDR3 spans 13 amino acids. In germline, CDR1 is MNHNS, CDR2 SASEGT.

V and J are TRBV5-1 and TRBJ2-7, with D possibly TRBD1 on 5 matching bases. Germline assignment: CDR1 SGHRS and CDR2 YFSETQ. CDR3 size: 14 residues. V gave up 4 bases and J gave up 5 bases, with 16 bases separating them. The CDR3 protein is CASSPGSGLDEQYF. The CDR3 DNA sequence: TGCGCCAGCAGCCCTGGGTCAGGGCTCGACGAGCAGTACTTC.

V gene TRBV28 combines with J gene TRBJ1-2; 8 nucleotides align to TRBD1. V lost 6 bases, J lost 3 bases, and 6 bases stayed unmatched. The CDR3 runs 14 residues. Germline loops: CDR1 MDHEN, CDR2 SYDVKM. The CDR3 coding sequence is TGTGCCAGCAGGGAACCAGGGGGCGACTATGGCTACACCTTC. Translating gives CASREPGGDYGYTF.

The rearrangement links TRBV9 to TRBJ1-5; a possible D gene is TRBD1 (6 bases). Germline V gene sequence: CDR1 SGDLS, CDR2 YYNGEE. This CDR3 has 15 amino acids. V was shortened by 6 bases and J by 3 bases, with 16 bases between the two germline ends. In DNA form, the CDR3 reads TGTGCCAGCACCCAAACAGGGACCTACAATCAGCCCCAGCATTTT. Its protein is CASTQTGTYNQPQHF.

The CDR3 DNA is TGTGCCACCAGTGATACCCGGACAGGGAGGTCAGATACGCAGTATTTT. Protein sequence: CATSDTRTGRSDTQYF. This chain connects TRBV24-1 to TRBJ2-3, with 8 bases lining up with TRBD1. V was clipped by 3 bases and J by 4 bases; unmatched bases: 8. Per germline, CDR1 KGHDR and CDR2 SFDVKD. The CDR3 runs 16 residues.

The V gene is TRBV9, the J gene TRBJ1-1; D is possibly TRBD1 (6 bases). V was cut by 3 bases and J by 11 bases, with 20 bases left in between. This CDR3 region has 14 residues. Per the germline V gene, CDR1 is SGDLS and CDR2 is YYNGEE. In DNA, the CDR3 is TGTGCCAGCAGCGCCGGACAGCCCACGGATGGGGCTTTCTTT. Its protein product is CASSAGQPTDGAFF.

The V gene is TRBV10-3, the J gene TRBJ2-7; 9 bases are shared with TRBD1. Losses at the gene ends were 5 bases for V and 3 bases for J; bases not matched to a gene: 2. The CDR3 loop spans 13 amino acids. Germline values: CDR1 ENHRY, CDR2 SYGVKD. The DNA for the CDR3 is TGTGCCATCAGTTCGACAGGGGGCTACGAGCAGTACTTC. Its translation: CAISSTGGYEQYF.

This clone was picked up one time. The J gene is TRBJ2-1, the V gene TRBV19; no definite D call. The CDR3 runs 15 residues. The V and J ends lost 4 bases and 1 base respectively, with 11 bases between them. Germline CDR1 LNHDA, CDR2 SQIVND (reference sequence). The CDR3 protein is CASSTAAGSYNEQFF. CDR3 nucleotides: TGTGCCAGTAGTACGGCGGCCGGTTCCTACAATGAGCAGTTCTTC.